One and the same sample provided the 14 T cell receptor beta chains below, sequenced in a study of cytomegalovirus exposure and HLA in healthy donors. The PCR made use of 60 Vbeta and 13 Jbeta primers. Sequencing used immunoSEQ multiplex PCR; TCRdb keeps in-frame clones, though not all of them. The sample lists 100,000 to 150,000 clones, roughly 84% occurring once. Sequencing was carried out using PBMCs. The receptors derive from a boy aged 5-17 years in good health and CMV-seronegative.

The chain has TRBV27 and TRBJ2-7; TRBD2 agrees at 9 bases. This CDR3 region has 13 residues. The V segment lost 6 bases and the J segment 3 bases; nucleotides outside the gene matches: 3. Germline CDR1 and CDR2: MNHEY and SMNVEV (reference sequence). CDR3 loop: CASSETSGYEQYF. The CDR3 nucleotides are TGTGCCAGCAGCGAGACTAGCGGCTACGAGCAGTACTTC.

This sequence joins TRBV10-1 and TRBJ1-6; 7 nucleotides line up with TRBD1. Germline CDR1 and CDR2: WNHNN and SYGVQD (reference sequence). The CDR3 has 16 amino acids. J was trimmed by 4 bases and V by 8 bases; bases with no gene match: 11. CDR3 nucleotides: TGCGCCAGCTTAACCCAGGGGGTGTGGTATAATTCACCCCTCCACTTT. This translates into CASLTQGVWYNSPLHF.

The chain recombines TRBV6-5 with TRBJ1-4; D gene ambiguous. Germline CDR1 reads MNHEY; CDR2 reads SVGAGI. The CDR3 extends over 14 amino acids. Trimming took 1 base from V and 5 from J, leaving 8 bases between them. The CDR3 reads CASSYWAGNEKLFF. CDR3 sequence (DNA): TGTGCCAGCAGTTACTGGGCCGGAAATGAAAAACTGTTTTTT.

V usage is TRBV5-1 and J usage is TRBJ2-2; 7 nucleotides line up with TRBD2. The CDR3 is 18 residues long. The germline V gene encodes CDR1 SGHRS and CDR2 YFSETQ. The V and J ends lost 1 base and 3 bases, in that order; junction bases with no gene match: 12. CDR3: CASSLRPLGSGDTGELFF. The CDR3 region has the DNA TGCGCCAGCAGCTTGCGGCCCTTGGGGAGCGGGGACACCGGGGAGCTGTTTTTT.

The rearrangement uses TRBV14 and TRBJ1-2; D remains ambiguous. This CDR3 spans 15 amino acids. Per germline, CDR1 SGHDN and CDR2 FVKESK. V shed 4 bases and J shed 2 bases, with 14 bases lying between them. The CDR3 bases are TGTGCCAGCAGCCGATTCGAGGGTTGGAACTATGGCTACACCTTC. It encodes CASSRFEGWNYGYTF. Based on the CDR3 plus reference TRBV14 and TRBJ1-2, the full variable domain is EAGVTQFPSHSVIEKGQTVTLRCDPISGHDNLYWYRRVMGKEIKFLLHFVKESKQDESGMPNNRFLAERTGGTYSTLKVQPAELEDSGVYFCASSRFEGWNYGYTFGSGTRLTVV.

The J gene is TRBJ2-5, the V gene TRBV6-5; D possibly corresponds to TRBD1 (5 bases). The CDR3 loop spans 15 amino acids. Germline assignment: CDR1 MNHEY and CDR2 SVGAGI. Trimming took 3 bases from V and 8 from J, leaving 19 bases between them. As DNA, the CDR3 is TGTGCCAGCAGTTATCTTCAGACAGCGCCCCATACCCAGTACTTC. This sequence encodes CASSYLQTAPHTQYF.

This chain's CDR3 is CASGQREGLTNEQFF. CDR3 nucleotides: TGTGCCAGCGGACAGCGGGAGGGCCTAACAAATGAGCAGTTCTTC. V gene TRBV18 combines with J gene TRBJ2-1, with 10 nucleotides matching TRBD2. CDR3 length: 15 residues. V shed 8 bases, J shed 7 bases, and the junction held 11 bases outside the gene matches. Germline assignment: CDR1 KGHSH and CDR2 LQKENI.

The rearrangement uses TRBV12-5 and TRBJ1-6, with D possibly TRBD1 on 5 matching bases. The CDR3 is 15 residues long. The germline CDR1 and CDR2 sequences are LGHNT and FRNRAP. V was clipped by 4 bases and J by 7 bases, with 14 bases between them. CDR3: CASGWGRVGNSPLHF. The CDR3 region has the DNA TGTGCTAGTGGTTGGGGCAGGGTCGGGAATTCACCCCTCCACTTT.

CDR3 region: CASSLAGGSSNQPQHF. CDR3 DNA sequence: TGTGCCAGCAGTCTCGCTGGGGGGTCGAGCAATCAGCCCCAGCATTTT. The rearrangement links TRBV27 to TRBJ1-5, with D perhaps TRBD1 (5 bases). Trimming shortened V by 5 bases and J by 1 base, and 15 bases separated the two germline ends. This CDR3 is 16 amino acids long. The germline V gene has CDR1 MNHEY and CDR2 SMNVEV (reference sequence).

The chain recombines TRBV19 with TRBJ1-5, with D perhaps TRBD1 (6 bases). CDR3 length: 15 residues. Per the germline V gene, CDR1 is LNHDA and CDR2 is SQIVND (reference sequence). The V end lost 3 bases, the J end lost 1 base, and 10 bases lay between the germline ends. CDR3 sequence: CASSIRDRSNQPQHF. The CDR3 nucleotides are TGTGCCAGTAGTATTCGCGACAGGAGCAATCAGCCCCAGCATTTT.

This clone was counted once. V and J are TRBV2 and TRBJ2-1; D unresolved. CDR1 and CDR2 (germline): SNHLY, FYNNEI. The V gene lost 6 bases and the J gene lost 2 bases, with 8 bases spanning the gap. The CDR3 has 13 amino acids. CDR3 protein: CASSLRTYNEQFF. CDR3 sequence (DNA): TGTGCCAGCAGCCTGCGAACCTACAATGAGCAGTTCTTC.

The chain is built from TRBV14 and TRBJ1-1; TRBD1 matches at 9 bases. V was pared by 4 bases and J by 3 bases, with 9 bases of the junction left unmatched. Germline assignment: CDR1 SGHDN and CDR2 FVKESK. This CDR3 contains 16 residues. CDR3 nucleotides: TGTGCCAGCAGCCTACGGGACAGGGTCCAGGACACTGAAGCTTTCTTT. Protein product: CASSLRDRVQDTEAFF.

CDR3 loop: CASTLSPRGEQYF. The CDR3 coding sequence is TGTGCCAGCACTCTAAGCCCTCGGGGCGAGCAGTACTTC. The genes are TRBV7-9 and TRBJ2-7; D perhaps matches TRBD2 (5 bases). The CDR3 is 13 residues long. Germline V gene data show CDR1 as SEHNR and CDR2 as FQNEAQ (reference sequence). Trimming shortened V by 7 bases and J by 6 bases, and 16 bases separated the two germline ends.

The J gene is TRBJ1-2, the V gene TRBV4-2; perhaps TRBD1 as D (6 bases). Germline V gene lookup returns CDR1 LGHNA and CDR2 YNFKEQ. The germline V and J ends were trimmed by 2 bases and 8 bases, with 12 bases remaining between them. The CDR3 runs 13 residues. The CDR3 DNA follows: TGTGCCAGCAGCCAATCAGGGGACGACGGCTACACCTTC. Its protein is CASSQSGDDGYTF.